Sequencing of this T cell receptor (beta chain) was carried out in a study of shared clonotypes between healthy human individuals. Study-level background: The cohort had a couple of women and three men, ages 18 to 49. Study-level results: Shared clonotypes across all four donors exceeded non-shared ones in generation probability.

Naive CD8 cells lacked CD45RO, underwent positive selection for CCR7 and left out terminally differentiated effector memory CD45RA+ cells. With 5 bases removed from V and 1 base from J, the gap between germline ends came to 9 bases. This CDR3 is built from 13 residues. Germline CDR1 reads SEHNR; CDR2 reads FQNEAQ (reference sequence). As regards this clone: Its antigen remains unknown.

TCRdb keeps only in-frame clones here, not all; method: immunoSEQ multiplex PCR. The sample carries around 2.1 million clones, about 93% recorded once. The V gene is TRBV7-9, the J gene TRBJ2-7; unclear D gene. This TCR came from a man aged 18 to 29 in good health. Some clones in this sample may be carry-over from other donors' samples. Sequenced: naive CD8+ T cells from PBMCs. In DNA form, the CDR3 reads TGTGCCAGCAGCCCGGAGTTGTCCTACGAGCAGTACTTC. This gives the protein CASSPELSYEQYF.